The 16 T cell receptor beta chains below all came from one sample that was sequenced in a study of cytomegalovirus exposure and HLA in healthy donors. PCR employed 60 Vbeta and 13 Jbeta primers. Sequencing was performed with immunoSEQ multiplex PCR; in TCRdb, only in-frame clones are kept and a portion is missing. The table includes about 120,000 clones, 6.5% to 9.5% detected once. Sequenced input: PBMCs. The source of these receptors is a woman in her thirties or forties in good health and CMV-seropositive.

This clone turned up a few times. The rearrangement joins TRBV30 to TRBJ2-5; D possibly corresponds to TRBD1 (5 bases). The length of the CDR3 is 20 residues. Germline V lookup: CDR1 GTSNPN, CDR2 SVGIG (reference sequence). Trimming shortened V by 2 bases and J by 1 base, and 29 bases separated the two germline ends. CDR3 amino acids: CAWSPSFYSQIRRGQETQYF. The CDR3 DNA follows: TGTGCCTGGAGTCCTAGTTTTTACTCCCAGATACGAAGGGGCCAAGAGACCCAGTACTTC.

This clone has more than one count but fewer than ten. J is TRBJ2-7 and V is TRBV9; 11 bases align to TRBD2. Unmatched junction bases numbered 10, after V lost 0 bases and J lost 8 bases. In germline, CDR1 is SGDLS, CDR2 YYNGEE. The CDR3 covers 16 residues. CDR3 sequence (DNA): TGTGCCAGCAGCGTAGGTGTAGCGGGGGGGCCTGAGAAGCAGTACTTC. It translates to CASSVGVAGGPEKQYF.

This chain joins TRBV7-8 and TRBJ2-7; D not resolved. This CDR3 is 12 amino acids long. The V end was cut by 1 base, the J end by 4 bases, with 5 bases between. Looked up from germline, CDR1 is SGHVS and CDR2 is FQNEAQ. The CDR3 DNA reads as TGTGCCAGCAGCTTAGTGCGGTACGAGCAGTACTTC. This sequence encodes CASSLVRYEQYF.

This clone has a handful of counts. The V call is TRBV25-1, the J call TRBJ1-3; a weak D match, TRBD1 (5 bases). Between the trimmed V and J ends, which lost 2 bases and 1 base, there was a span of 6 bases. Germline V gives CDR1 MGHDK, CDR2 SYGVNS. The CDR3 consists of 14 residues. The CDR3 loop reads CASSEQGSGNTIYF. CDR3 DNA sequence: TGTGCCAGCAGTGAACAGGGTTCTGGAAACACCATATATTTT.

This sequence joins TRBV30 and TRBJ1-5; possibly TRBD1 for D (5 bases). The germline V and J ends were trimmed by 3 bases and 2 bases, with 23 bases remaining between them. The CDR3 spans 18 residues. Germline loops: CDR1 GTSNPN, CDR2 SVGIG (reference sequence). The CDR3 nucleotides read TGTGCCTGGAGCAAGGACACCCCCCCCGGGGGGGGCAATCAGCCCCAGCATTTT. Protein product: CAWSKDTPPGGGNQPQHF.

The rearrangement links TRBV28 to TRBJ2-1, with 11 nucleotides matching TRBD1. With 8 bases clipped from V and 6 bases from J, the junction kept 3 bases outside the gene matches. Germline V gene sequence: CDR1 MDHEN, CDR2 SYDVKM. The CDR3 has 13 amino acids. The CDR3 protein is CASGQGAPNEQFF. CDR3 in DNA: TGTGCCAGCGGACAGGGGGCGCCCAATGAGCAGTTCTTC.

The chain uses TRBV5-6 and TRBJ2-5; D call uncertain. CDR1 and CDR2 from the germline V gene are SGHDT and YYEEEE. The V end was cut by 0 bases, the J end by 11 bases, with 11 bases between. The CDR3 spans 12 residues. CDR3 coding DNA: TGTGCCAGCAGCTTGGGGTCCACGGAGCAGTACTTC. It translates to CASSLGSTEQYF.

The chain couples TRBV7-9 to TRBJ2-5, with 8 bases aligning to TRBD1. The CDR3 totals 14 residues. With V trimmed by 5 bases and J by 2 bases, 4 bases remained unmatched. CDR1 SEHNR and CDR2 FQNEAQ come from the germline V gene (reference sequence). CDR3 nucleotide sequence: TGTGCCAGCAGCCCGAGGGACAGGCAAGAGACCCAGTACTTC. This gives the protein CASSPRDRQETQYF.

V usage is TRBV5-1 and J usage is TRBJ1-5; tentative D call: TRBD1 (5 bases). CDR1 and CDR2 from the germline V gene are SGHRS and YFSETQ. The CDR3 spans 14 residues. V lost 3 bases, J lost 6 bases, and 13 bases lay in between. The CDR3 DNA reads TGCGCCAGCAGCTGGCAGGGTCCCCCTCAGCCCCAGCATTTT. Translating gives CASSWQGPPQPQHF.

The chain is built from TRBV27 and TRBJ1-1; 10 bases are shared with TRBD1. Looked up from germline, CDR1 is MNHEY and CDR2 is SMNVEV (reference sequence). With 7 bases clipped from V and 0 bases from J, the junction kept 14 bases outside the gene matches. There are 18 residues in the CDR3. DNA for the CDR3: TGTGCCAGCACCACTATTCCGGGACAGGGGAGGGTGAACACTGAAGCTTTCTTT. Its translation: CASTTIPGQGRVNTEAFF.

The chain joins TRBV6-4 to TRBJ1-5, with 7 nucleotides matching TRBD1. CDR1 is MRHNA, CDR2 SNTAGT, per germline. The CDR3 is 14 residues long. Trimming at V came to 5 bases and at J to 4 bases, leaving 5 bases not matched to a gene. The CDR3: CASSSSGGNQPQHF. Written as DNA, the CDR3 is TGTGCCAGCAGTTCATCAGGGGGGAATCAGCCCCAGCATTTT.

V gene TRBV6-5 combines with J gene TRBJ1-4, with a possible D match to TRBD1 (5 bases). The CDR3 runs 13 residues. CDR1 is MNHEY and CDR2 is SVGAGI in the germline V gene. Trimming shortened V by 2 bases and J by 10 bases, and 11 bases separated the two germline ends. The CDR3 reads CASSYTTAGKLFF. CDR3 coding DNA: TGTGCCAGCAGTTACACGACAGCGGGAAAACTGTTTTTT.

This chain connects TRBV5-1 to TRBJ1-5, with D unclear. The CDR3 contains 15 residues. Germline V lookup: CDR1 SGHRS, CDR2 YFSETQ. The ends were cut back, 1 base at V and 0 bases at J, with 8 bases in the middle. In nucleotides, the CDR3 is TGCGCCAGCAGCTTGAGCGGATATAGCAATCAGCCCCAGCATTTT. Translated, it gives CASSLSGYSNQPQHF.

This chain connects TRBV2 to TRBJ1-2; a weak D match, TRBD1 (5 bases). Germline assignment: CDR1 SNHLY and CDR2 FYNNEI. Deletions cut 5 bases from V and 0 bases from J, with 13 bases between. CDR3 length: 15 amino acids. In DNA form, the CDR3 reads TGTGCCAGCAGTACCGGGACTTTCACTAACTATGGCTACACCTTC. Translation gives CASSTGTFTNYGYTF.

A few counts support this clone. The chain uses TRBV7-9 and TRBJ2-4, with 12 positions matching TRBD2. CDR3 size: 15 residues. Germline V gene data show CDR1 as SEHNR and CDR2 as FQNEAQ (reference sequence). Trimming removed 6 bases from V and 8 bases from J; junction bases left unmatched: 8. DNA for the CDR3: TGTGCCAGCAGGCGGCGGACTAGCGGGGATGACATTCAGTACTTC. Translation gives CASRRRTSGDDIQYF.

The chain combines TRBV30 with TRBJ2-3; 9 nucleotides agree with TRBD2. This CDR3 contains 14 residues. Germline-derived CDR1 and CDR2 are GTSNPN and SVGIG (reference sequence). V lost 5 bases to trimming and J lost 1 base; unmatched junction nucleotides: 4. This CDR3 reads CAWAQRGGTDTQYF. The CDR3 DNA reads as TGTGCCTGGGCCCAGCGGGGGGGCACAGATACGCAGTATTTT.